The sequence of this TCR beta chain was determined in a study of Ad26.COV2.S vaccination and SARS-CoV-2 variants. Germline lookup yields CDR1 SGHRS and CDR2 YFSETQ. This CDR3 comprises 15 residues. V lost 0 bases to trimming and J lost 5 bases, with 14 bases between them. Generated by immunoSEQ multiplex PCR, the TCRdb table keeps only in-frame clones and is missing some. The data hold a few hundred thousand clones, with over 75% observed a single time. Treatment here: some 20 received Ad26.COV2.S at low or high dose, single or two shots; about 5 received placebo; per-sample allocation not given. Sampling was performed 63 days after the first vaccine or placebo injection. Donation came from an adult in Boston who was aged 18-55 years.

The TCR sequence derives from a person between 18 and 60 years old who received the Ad26.COV2.S COVID-19 vaccine or a placebo. The V call is TRBV5-1, the J call TRBJ1-1; perhaps TRBD1 as D (6 bases). The material sequenced was peripheral blood, taken in a trial of Ad26.COV2.S vaccine versus placebo. The CDR3 region has the DNA TGCGCCAGCAGCTTGGGTACCGGGGGCTTAACTGAAGCTTTCTTT. Amino acid sequence: CASSLGTGGLTEAFF.